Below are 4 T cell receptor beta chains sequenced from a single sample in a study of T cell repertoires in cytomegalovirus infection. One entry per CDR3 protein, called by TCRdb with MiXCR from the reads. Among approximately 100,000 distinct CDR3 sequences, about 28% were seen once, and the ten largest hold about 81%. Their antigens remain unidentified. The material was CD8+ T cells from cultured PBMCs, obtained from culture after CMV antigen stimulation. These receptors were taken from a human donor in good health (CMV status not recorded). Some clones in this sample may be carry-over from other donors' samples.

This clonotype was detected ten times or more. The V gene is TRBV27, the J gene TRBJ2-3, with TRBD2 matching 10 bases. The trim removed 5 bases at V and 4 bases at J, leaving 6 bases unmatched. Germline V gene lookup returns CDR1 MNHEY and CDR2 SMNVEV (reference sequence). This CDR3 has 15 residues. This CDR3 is CASSPSGGEADTQYF. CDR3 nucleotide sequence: TGTGCCAGCAGTCCGAGCGGGGGGGAGGCAGATACGCAGTATTTT.

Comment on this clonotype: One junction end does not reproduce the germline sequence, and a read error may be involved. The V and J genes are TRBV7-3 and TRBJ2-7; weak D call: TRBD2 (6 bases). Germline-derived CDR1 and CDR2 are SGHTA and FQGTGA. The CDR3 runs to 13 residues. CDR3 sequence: CANSSGDFYEQYF. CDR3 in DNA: TGTGCCAACAGCTCTGGGGACTTCTACGAGCAGTACTTC.

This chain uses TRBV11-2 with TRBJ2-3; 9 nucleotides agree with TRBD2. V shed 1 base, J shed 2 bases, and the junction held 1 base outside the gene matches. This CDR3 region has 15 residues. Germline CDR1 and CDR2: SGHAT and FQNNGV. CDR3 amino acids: CASSLGGGDTDTQYF. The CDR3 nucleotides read TGTGCCAGCAGCTTAGGCGGGGGGGACACAGATACGCAGTATTTT.

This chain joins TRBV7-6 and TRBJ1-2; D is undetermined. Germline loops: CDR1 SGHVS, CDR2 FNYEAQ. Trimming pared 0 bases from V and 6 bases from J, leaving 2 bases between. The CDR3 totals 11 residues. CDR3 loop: CASSLADGYTF. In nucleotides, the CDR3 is TGTGCCAGCAGCTTAGCGGATGGCTACACCTTC.